This paragraph covers one T cell receptor (beta chain) sequence. Libraries were prepared by immunoSEQ multiplex PCR; TCRdb keeps only in-frame clonotypes and omits some of them. Altogether some 250,000 clones are present, about 80% being singletons, with the ten largest covering about an eighth. This sample stems from a study of control samples from healthy donors and cancer patients. The CDR3 runs 14 residues. The receptor's source is a woman aged 60-75 years with lung cancer. The sequenced sample was PBMCs. The V call is TRBV1, the J call TRBJ2-5; the D segment call TRBD1 is taken from the table without a DNA check. TRBV1 is marked as a pseudogene. CDR3 in amino acids: CTSSQGGDTETQYF. The CDR3 DNA follows: TGCACCAGCAGCCAAGGTGGGGACACAGAGACCCAGTACTTC.